A selection of T cell receptor beta chains follows, all from one sample in a study of cytomegalovirus exposure and HLA in healthy donors. Assay used: immunoSEQ multiplex PCR; TCRdb lists only in-frame clones, some missing. Of around 170,000 clones in the sample, 65% to 85% were seen once. The sequenced material came from PBMCs. The receptors were gathered from a girl between 10 and 17 years old in good health and CMV-seropositive. Each CDR3 is given without its conserved first and last residue.

v_gene	j_gene	CDR3aa
TRBV7-9	TRBJ2-4	ASTPLGGTKNIQY
TRBV2	TRBJ2-1	ASMITGGLYNEQF
TRBV5-1	TRBJ2-3	ASSLEGQLSDTQY
TRBV5-1	TRBJ1-2	ASSLAEGQDYGCT
TRBV19	TRBJ2-1	ASSISSGSLNEQF
TRBV6-1	TRBJ2-7	ASSEQGSHEQY
TRBV19	TRBJ2-2	ASSTDIAGELF
TRBV7-2	TRBJ1-5	ASSFGTGRNSGNQPQH
TRBV9	TRBJ1-4	ASSVSGTGHEKLF
TRBV27	TRBJ2-7	ASSLKGASGPYEQY
TRBV7-9	TRBJ2-2	ASSSNRLQNTGELF
TRBV5-4	TRBJ2-7	ASSLTGVGVGQQY
TRBV4-3	TRBJ2-2	ASSPGLAETGELF
TRBV7-9	TRBJ2-7	ASSVQGKLGEQY
TRBV5-1	TRBJ2-7	ASSSPTGSSYEQY
TRBV6-6	TRBJ2-3	ASSYLFRGSTDTQY
TRBV14	TRBJ1-2	ASSVWNGNGYT
TRBV5-4	TRBJ2-7	ASSFGGGAPGYEQY
TRBV7-8	TRBJ2-7	ASKGDYAYEQY
TRBV7-2	TRBJ1-1	ASSPEANTEAF
TRBV6-5	TRBJ2-7	ASRQGSSYEQY
TRBV20-1	TRBJ1-2	SAPSFSGYT